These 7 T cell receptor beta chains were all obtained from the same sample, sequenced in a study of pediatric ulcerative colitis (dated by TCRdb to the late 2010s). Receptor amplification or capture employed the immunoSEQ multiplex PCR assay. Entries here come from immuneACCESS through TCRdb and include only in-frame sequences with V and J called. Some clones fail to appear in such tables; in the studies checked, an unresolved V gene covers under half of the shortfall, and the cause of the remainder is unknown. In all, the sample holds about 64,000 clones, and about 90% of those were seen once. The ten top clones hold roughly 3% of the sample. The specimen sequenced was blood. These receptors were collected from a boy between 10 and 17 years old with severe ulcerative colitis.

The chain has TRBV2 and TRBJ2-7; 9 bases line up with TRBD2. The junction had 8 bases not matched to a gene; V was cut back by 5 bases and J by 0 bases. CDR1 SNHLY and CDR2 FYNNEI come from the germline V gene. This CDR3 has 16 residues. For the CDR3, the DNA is TGTGCCAGCAGTTACGTAGCGGGAGCCTCCTCCTACGAGCAGTACTTC. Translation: CASSYVAGASSYEQYF. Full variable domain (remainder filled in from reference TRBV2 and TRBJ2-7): EPEVTQTPSHQVTQMGQEVILRCVPISNHLYFYWYRQILGQKVEFLVSFYNNEISEKSEIFDDQFSVERPDGSNFTLKIRSTKLEDSAMYFCASSYVAGASSYEQYFGPGTRLTVT.

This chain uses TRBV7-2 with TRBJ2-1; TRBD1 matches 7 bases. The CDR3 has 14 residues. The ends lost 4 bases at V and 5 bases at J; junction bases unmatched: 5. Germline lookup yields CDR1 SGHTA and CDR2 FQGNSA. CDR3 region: CASSSSDRDNEQFF. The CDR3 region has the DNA TGTGCCAGCAGCTCAAGCGACAGGGACAATGAGCAGTTCTTC. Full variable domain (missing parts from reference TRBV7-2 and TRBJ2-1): GAGVSQSPSNKVTEKGKDVELRCDPISGHTALYWYRQSLGQGLEFLIYFQGNSAPDKSGLPSDRFSAERTGGSVSTLTIQRTQQEDSAVYLCASSSSDRDNEQFFGPGTRLTVL.

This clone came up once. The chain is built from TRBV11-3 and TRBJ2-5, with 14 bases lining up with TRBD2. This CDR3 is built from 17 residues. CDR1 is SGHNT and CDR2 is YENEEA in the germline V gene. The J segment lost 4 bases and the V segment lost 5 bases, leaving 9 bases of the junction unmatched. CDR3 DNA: TGTGCCAGCAGCCCCCGACTAGCGGGAGGGCCCGGAGAGACCCAGTACTTC. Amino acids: CASSPRLAGGPGETQYF.

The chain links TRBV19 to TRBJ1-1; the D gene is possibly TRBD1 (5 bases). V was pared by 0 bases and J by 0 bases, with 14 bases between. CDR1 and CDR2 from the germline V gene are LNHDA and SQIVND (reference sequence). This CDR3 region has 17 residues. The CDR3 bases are TGTGCCAGTAGTATAGATCCCAGGGCAGACATGAACACTGAAGCTTTCTTT. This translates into CASSIDPRADMNTEAFF. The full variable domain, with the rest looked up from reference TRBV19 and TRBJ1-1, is DGGITQSPKYLFRKEGQNVTLSCEQNLNHDAMYWYRQDPGQGLRLIYYSQIVNDFQKGDIAEGYSVSREKKESFPLTVTSAQKNPTAFYLCASSIDPRADMNTEAFFGQGTRLTVV.

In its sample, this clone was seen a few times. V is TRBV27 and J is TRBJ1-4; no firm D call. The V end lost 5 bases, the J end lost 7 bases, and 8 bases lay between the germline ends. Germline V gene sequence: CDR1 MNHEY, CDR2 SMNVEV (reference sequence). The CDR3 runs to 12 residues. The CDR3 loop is CASSPRGEKLFF. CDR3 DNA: TGTGCCAGCAGTCCCCGAGGTGAAAAACTGTTTTTT.

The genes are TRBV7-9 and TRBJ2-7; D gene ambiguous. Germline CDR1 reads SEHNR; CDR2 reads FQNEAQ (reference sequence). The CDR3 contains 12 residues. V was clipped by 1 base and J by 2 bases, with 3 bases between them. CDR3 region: CASSLEAYEQYF. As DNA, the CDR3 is TGTGCCAGCAGCTTAGAGGCCTACGAGCAGTACTTC. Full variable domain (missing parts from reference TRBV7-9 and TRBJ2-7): DTGVSQNPRHKITKRGQNVTFRCDPISEHNRLYWYRQTLGQGPEFLTYFQNEAQLEKSRLLSDRFSAERPKGSFSTLEIQRTEQGDSAMYLCASSLEAYEQYFGPGTRLTVT.

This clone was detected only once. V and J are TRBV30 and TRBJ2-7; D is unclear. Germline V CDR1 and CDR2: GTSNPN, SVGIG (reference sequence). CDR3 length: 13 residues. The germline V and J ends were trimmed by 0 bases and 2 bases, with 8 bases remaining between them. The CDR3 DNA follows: TGTGCCTGGAGTGTACCGGGTACCTACGAGCAGTACTTC. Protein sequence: CAWSVPGTYEQYF.